The sequence of this T cell receptor beta chain was determined in a study of CD8+CD57+ T cells in acquired aplastic anemia. On the study more broadly: Sorted CD4+ and CD8+ cells yielded 3.2 ug of DNA on average.

Template material for TCR beta VDJ and CDR3 profiling consisted of genomic DNA. TCRdb fed the reads into MiXCR, producing one record per CDR3 protein. The sample holds approximately 170,000 distinct CDR3 sequences, 40% to 55% seen once. This clonotype appeared many times. Trimming removed 0 bases from V and 3 bases from J, with 5 bases in between. CDR3 length: 14 residues. The germline gives CDR1 PRHDT, CDR2 FYEKMQ (reference sequence). CD8+CD57+ cell expansion had been shown by flow cytometry in patients chosen for sequencing. This receptor was identified in a human donor with aplastic anemia. The chain couples TRBV13 to TRBJ1-4; no firm D call. The sequenced material came from sorted CD4+, CD8+, or CD8+CD57+ T cells (not recorded which) from PBMCs. CDR3 region: CASSLGEPNEKLFF. Written as DNA, the CDR3 is TGTGCCAGCAGCTTAGGGGAGCCTAATGAAAAACTGTTTTTT.